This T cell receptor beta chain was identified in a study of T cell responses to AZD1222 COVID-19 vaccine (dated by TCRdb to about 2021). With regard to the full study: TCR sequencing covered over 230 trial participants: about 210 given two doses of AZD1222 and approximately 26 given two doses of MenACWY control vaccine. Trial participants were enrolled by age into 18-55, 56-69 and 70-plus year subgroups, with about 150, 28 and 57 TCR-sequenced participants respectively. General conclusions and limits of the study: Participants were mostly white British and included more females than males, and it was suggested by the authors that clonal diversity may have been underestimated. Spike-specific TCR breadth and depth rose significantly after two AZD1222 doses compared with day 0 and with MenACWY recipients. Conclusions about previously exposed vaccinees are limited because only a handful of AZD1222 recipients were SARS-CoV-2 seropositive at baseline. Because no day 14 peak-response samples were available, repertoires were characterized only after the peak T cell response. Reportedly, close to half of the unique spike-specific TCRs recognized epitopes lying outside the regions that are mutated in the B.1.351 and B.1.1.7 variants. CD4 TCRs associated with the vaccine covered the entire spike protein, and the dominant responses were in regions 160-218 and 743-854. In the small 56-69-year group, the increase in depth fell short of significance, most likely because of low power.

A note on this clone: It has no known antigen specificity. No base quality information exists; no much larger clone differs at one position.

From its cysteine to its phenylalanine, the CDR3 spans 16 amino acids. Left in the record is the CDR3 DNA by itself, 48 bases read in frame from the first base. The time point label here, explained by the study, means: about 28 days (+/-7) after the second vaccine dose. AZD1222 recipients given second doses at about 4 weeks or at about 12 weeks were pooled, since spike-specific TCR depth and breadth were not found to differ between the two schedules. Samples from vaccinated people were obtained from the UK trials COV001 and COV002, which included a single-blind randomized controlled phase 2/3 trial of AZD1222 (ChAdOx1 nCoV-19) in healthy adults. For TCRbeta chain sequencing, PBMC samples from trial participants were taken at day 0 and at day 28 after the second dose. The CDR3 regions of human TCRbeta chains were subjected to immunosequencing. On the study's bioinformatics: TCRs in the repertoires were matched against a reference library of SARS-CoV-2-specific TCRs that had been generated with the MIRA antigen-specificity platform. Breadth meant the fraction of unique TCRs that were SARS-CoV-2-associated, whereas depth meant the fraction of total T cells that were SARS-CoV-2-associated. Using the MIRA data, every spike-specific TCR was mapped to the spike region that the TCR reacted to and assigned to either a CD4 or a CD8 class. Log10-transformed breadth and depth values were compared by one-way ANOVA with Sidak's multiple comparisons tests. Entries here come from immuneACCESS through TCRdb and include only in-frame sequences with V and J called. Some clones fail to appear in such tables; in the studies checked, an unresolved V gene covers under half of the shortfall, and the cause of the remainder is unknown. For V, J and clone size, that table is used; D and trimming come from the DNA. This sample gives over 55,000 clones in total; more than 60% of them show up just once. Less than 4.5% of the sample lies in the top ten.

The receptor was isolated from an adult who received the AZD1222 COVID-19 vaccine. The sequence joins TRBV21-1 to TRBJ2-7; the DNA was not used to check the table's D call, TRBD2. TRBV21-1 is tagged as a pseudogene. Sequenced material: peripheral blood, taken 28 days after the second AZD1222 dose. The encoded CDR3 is CASSLRLAGDSYEQYF. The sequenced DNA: TGTGCCAGCAGCCTGCGACTAGCGGGGGACTCCTACGAGCAGTACTTC.